Each of the 14 T cell receptor beta chains below was sequenced from the same sample in a study of blood T cell repertoires in COVID-19. The table came from immunoSEQ multiplex PCR; TCRdb's copy has only in-frame clones and leaves some out. The table records fewer than 150,000 clones, roughly 90% of them present only once. The sequenced material came from peripheral blood. Receptor source: a woman between 55 and 75 years old with COVID-19, enrolled during active disease.

The V call is TRBV5-6, the J call TRBJ1-2, with a possible D match to TRBD1 (5 bases). Deletions cut 1 base from V and 1 base from J, with 8 bases between. The CDR3 sequence is 14 residues long. CDR1 SGHDT and CDR2 YYEEEE come from the germline V gene. CDR3 DNA sequence: TGTGCCAGCAGCTTGCAGGGCATTAACTATGGCTACACCTTC. Protein sequence: CASSLQGINYGYTF.

A remark on this clone: The sample has other DNA sequences that encode this CDR3 too. The chain recombines TRBV7-6 with TRBJ1-1; D remains unclear. The V end was cut by 1 base, the J end by 4 bases, with 7 bases between. The CDR3 loop spans 13 amino acids. Germline values: CDR1 SGHVS, CDR2 FNYEAQ. In DNA, the CDR3 is TGTGCCAGCAGCTTAGAAGGAGGCACTGAAGCTTTCTTT. Translating gives CASSLEGGTEAFF.

In nucleotides, the CDR3 is TGTGCCAGCAGCTTAGGGGGGGGCGCGGGCTACACCTTC. Its protein is CASSLGGGAGYTF. This chain connects TRBV7-2 to TRBJ1-2; D perhaps matches TRBD1 (6 bases). Germline CDR1 reads SGHTA; CDR2 reads FQGNSA. Trimming stripped 1 base from V and 8 bases from J, with 11 bases between. The CDR3 is 13 amino acids.

The chain has TRBV28 and TRBJ2-6; TRBD1 agrees at 9 bases. Losses at the gene ends were 5 bases for V and 3 bases for J; bases not matched to a gene: 11. The CDR3 has 18 amino acids. Germline V CDR1 and CDR2: MDHEN, SYDVKM. The CDR3 coding sequence is TGTGCCAGCAGTGCAACGACAGGGGGTCCCTTTGGGGCCAACGTCCTGACTTTC. This translates into CASSATTGGPFGANVLTF.

This clone was picked up a small number of times. The chain employs TRBV29-1 and TRBJ1-1, with 8 positions matching TRBD1. This CDR3 has 15 residues. Per germline, CDR1 SQVTM and CDR2 ANQGSEA. V shed 4 bases and J 5 bases; nucleotides not matched to a gene: 12. DNA for the CDR3: TGCAGCGTTGCTGGGGGACAGGCTTCTCGGACTGAAGCTTTCTTT. Translation: CSVAGGQASRTEAFF. The entire variable domain, with the rest obtained from reference TRBV29-1 and TRBJ1-1, is as follows: SAVISQKPSRDICQRGTSLTIQCQVDSQVTMMFWYRQQPGQSLTLIATANQGSEATYESGFVIDKFPISRPNLTFSTLTVSNMSPEDSSIYLCSVAGGQASRTEAFFGQGTRLTVV.

The chain combines TRBV18 with TRBJ2-5, with a tentative D call TRBD2 (5 bases). The CDR3 extends over 16 amino acids. Between the trimmed V and J ends, which lost 3 bases and 5 bases, there was a span of 19 bases. Germline CDR1 and CDR2: KGHSH and LQKENI. The CDR3 reads CASSPPSGPTGETQYF. The CDR3 DNA follows: TGTGCCAGCTCACCTCCCTCGGGCCCCACGGGGGAGACCCAGTACTTC.

This rearrangement joins TRBV19 to TRBJ2-7; TRBD1 matches 7 bases. Germline assignment: CDR1 LNHDA and CDR2 SQIVND (reference sequence). The V segment lost 5 bases and the J segment 3 bases; nucleotides outside the gene matches: 7. CDR3 length: 14 residues. The CDR3 bases are TGTGCCAGTAGTGCAGGGACAGTGAGCTACGAGCAGTACTTC. This encodes CASSAGTVSYEQYF.

The chain couples TRBV6-4 to TRBJ1-4, with D perhaps TRBD1 (5 bases). CDR3 length equals 15 residues. Germline CDR1 is MRHNA and CDR2 is SNTAGT. V gave up 0 bases and J gave up 7 bases, with 12 bases separating them. The CDR3 region is CASSDSGAPGEKLFF. The DNA of the CDR3 is TGTGCCAGCAGTGACTCTGGGGCGCCGGGTGAAAAACTGTTTTTT.

The chain joins TRBV2 to TRBJ2-7, with 14 bases lining up with TRBD2. V lost 5 bases, J lost 4 bases, and 19 bases stayed unmatched. CDR1 is SNHLY and CDR2 is FYNNEI in the germline V gene. The CDR3 spans 20 residues. The CDR3 region is CASSPRGGQGTSGRFYEQYF. In nucleotides, the CDR3 is TGTGCCAGCAGTCCCCGGGGGGGACAGGGGACTAGCGGGAGATTTTACGAGCAGTACTTC.

The chain couples TRBV4-2 to TRBJ2-7; 14 bases are shared with TRBD2. This CDR3 comprises 18 residues. After removal of 4 bases from V and 3 bases from J, the junction contained 11 bases not matched to a gene. Germline CDR1 reads LGHNA; CDR2 reads YNFKEQ. The CDR3 loop reads CASSPGLAGATIFYEQYF. The CDR3 nucleotides are TGTGCCAGCAGCCCGGGACTAGCGGGGGCCACTATATTCTACGAGCAGTACTTC.

Only one count was recorded for this clone. The CDR3 loop is CASRVWAETTGELFF. CDR3 DNA sequence: TGCGCCAGCAGAGTTTGGGCAGAGACAACCGGGGAGCTGTTTTTT. The chain carries TRBV5-1 and TRBJ2-2; D unresolved. V was cut by 5 bases and J by 5 bases, with 16 bases left in between. The CDR3 extends over 15 amino acids. Germline CDR1 SGHRS, CDR2 YFSETQ. Looking up the rest from reference TRBV5-1 and TRBJ2-2 gives the full variable domain: KAGVTQTPRYLIKTRGQQVTLSCSPISGHRSVSWYQQTPGQGLQFLFEYFSETQRNKGNFPGRFSGRQFSNSRSEMNVSTLELGDSALYLCASRVWAETTGELFFGEGSRLTVL.

This clone was picked up one time. CDR3 amino acids: CASSPPGSGTGGTEAFF. CDR3 nucleotides: TGTGCCAGCAGCCCCCCGGGATCCGGGACAGGGGGCACTGAAGCTTTCTTT. This chain joins TRBV5-4 and TRBJ1-1; 11 bases are a match to TRBD1. V trimming: 4 bases; J trimming: 4 bases; junction bases outside the gene matches: 12. Germline V CDR1 and CDR2: SGHNT, YYREEE (reference sequence). This CDR3 is built from 17 residues. Using reference TRBV5-4 and TRBJ1-1 for the parts outside the CDR3, the full variable domain is ETGVTQSPTHLIKTRGQQVTLRCSSQSGHNTVSWYQQALGQGPQFIFQYYREEENGRGNFPPRFSGLQFPNYSSELNVNALELDDSALYLCASSPPGSGTGGTEAFFGQGTRLTVV.

Written as DNA, the CDR3 is TGTGCCTGGAGTGTACCGGGGACAAGCACAGATACGCAGTATTTT. Its protein product is CAWSVPGTSTDTQYF. The chain links TRBV30 to TRBJ2-3, with D possibly TRBD1 on 6 matching bases. Deletions cut 0 bases from V and 0 bases from J, with 10 bases between. In germline, CDR1 is GTSNPN, CDR2 SVGIG (reference sequence). The CDR3 covers 15 residues.

This chain uses TRBV6-4 with TRBJ2-1, with 10 bases lining up with TRBD1. Looked up from germline, CDR1 is MRHNA and CDR2 is SNTAGT. With 6 bases clipped from V and 7 bases from J, the junction kept 6 bases outside the gene matches. The length of the CDR3 is 14 residues. DNA of the CDR3: TGTGCCAGCAGCCTTGGGACAGGGGCGAATGAGCAGTTCTTC. Amino acid sequence: CASSLGTGANEQFF.